The T cell receptor beta chain described here comes from a study of cytomegalovirus exposure and HLA in healthy donors. Study-level points and caveats: TCR beta V- and J-gene trimming was later associated with a missense DCLRE1C variant.

A multiplex PCR was run with 60 Vbeta primers and 13 Jbeta primers. The method was immunoSEQ multiplex PCR; TCRdb's version includes in-frame clones alone and lacks a portion of them. The table lists around 100,000 clones. Germline V gene lookup returns CDR1 MNHEY and CDR2 SMNVEV (reference sequence). V shed 6 bases and J shed 5 bases, with 13 bases lying between them. This CDR3 comprises 13 residues. Comment on this clone: Its antigen is as yet unknown.

The material sequenced was PBMCs. The sequence derives from a man in his forties in good health and CMV-seronegative. The chain couples TRBV27 to TRBJ2-5; D perhaps matches TRBD1 (6 bases). The CDR3, as DNA: TGTGCCAGCAGCCGCGACAGGTCGGAGACCCAGTACTTC. It encodes CASSRDRSETQYF.